This T cell receptor beta chain was identified in a study of T cell clonotyping in hematopoietic cell transplantation. Clones were read by immunoSEQ multiplex PCR, and TCRdb kept only the in-frame ones, dropping some. The sample yields around 5,100 clones, about 33% seen once. The time point is: recipient sample about 28 days before transplant, after cytoreduction. This clonotype was obtained from a man aged 45 to 65 with myelofibrosis. Some clones in this sample may be carry-over from other donors' samples. Specimen: peripheral blood mononuclear cells, collected before stem cell transplant.

Here the CDR3 reads CASSLPGVTDTQYF. The CDR3 DNA follows: TGTGCCAGCAGCTTACCGGGAGTAACAGATACGCAGTATTTT. V and J are TRBV5-8 and TRBJ2-3; possible D gene TRBD2, 6 bases. The CDR3 is 14 residues long. Trimming removed 2 bases from V and 3 bases from J, with 10 bases in between. Germline V gene data show CDR1 as SGHTS and CDR2 as YDEGEE.